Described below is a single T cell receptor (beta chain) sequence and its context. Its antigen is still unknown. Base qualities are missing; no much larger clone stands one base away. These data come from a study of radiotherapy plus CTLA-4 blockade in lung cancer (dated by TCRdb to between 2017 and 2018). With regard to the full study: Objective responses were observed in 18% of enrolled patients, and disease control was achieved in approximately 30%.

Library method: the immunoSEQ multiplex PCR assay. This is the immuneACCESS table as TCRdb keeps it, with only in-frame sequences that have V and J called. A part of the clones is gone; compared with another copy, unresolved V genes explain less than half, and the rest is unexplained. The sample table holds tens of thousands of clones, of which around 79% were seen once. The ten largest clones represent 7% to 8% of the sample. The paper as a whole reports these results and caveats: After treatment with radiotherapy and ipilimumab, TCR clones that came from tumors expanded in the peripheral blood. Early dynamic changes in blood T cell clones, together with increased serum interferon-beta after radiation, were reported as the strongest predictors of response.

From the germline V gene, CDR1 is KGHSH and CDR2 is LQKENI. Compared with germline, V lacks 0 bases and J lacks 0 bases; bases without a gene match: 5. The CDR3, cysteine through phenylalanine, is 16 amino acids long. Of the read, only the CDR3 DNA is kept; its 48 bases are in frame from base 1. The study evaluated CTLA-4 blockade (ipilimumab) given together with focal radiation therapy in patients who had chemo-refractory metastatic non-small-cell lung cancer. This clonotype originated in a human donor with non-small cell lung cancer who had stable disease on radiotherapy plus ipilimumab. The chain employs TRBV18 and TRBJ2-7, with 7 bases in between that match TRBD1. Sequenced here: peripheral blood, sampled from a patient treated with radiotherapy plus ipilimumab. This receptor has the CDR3 CASSPPGTVSSYEQYF. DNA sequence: TGTGCCAGCTCACCACCGGGGACAGTCAGCTCCTACGAGCAGTACTTC.